These 4 T cell receptor beta chains originate from one sample sequenced in a study of Ad26.COV2.S vaccination and SARS-CoV-2 variants. Some clones are missing from TCRdb's copy, which holds only in-frame ones; the method was immunoSEQ multiplex PCR. The data contain around 100,000 clones, around 82% of them singletons. This sample comprised peripheral blood, obtained after recovery from COVID-19. These receptor sequences come from a human donor who had recovered from COVID-19.

The rearrangement links TRBV7-3 to TRBJ2-7; TRBD1 or TRBD2 may be the D gene (5 bases each). From germline, CDR1 is SGHTA and CDR2 FQGTGA. CDR3 size: 15 residues. Trimming stripped 5 bases from V and 3 bases from J, with 17 bases between. CDR3: CASSMGTPFSYEQYF. The DNA of the CDR3 is TGTGCCAGCAGCATGGGGACCCCCTTTAGCTACGAGCAGTACTTC. The whole variable domain, filled in from reference TRBV7-3 and TRBJ2-7, reads GAGVSQTPSNKVTEKGKYVELRCDPISGHTALYWYRQSLGQGPEFLIYFQGTGAADDSGLPNDRFFAVRPEGSVSTLKIQRTERGDSAVYLCASSMGTPFSYEQYFGPGTRLTVT.

V and J are TRBV5-1 and TRBJ2-7, with 8 bases aligning to TRBD1. V was clipped by 1 base and J by 1 base; unmatched bases: 7. The CDR3 is 16 amino acids. Germline V gene sequence: CDR1 SGHRS, CDR2 YFSETQ. CDR3 DNA: TGCGCCAGCAGCTTGAGGACAGGGAGTGTGTCCTACGAGCAGTACTTC. It translates to CASSLRTGSVSYEQYF.

The chain couples TRBV5-1 to TRBJ2-7; 12 positions agree with TRBD2. CDR1 is SGHRS and CDR2 is YFSETQ in the germline V gene. The CDR3 has 18 amino acids. After removal of 0 bases from V and 2 bases from J, the junction contained 9 bases not matched to a gene. The CDR3 DNA reads TGCGCCAGCAGCTTGGGAGGGACTAGCGGGTCCTATCCCTACGAGCAGTACTTC. It specifies CASSLGGTSGSYPYEQYF.

This chain uses TRBV7-9 with TRBJ1-2, with D maybe TRBD1 (5 bases). Trimming removed 4 bases at V and 12 bases at J, with 18 bases between. Germline V CDR1 and CDR2: SEHNR, FQNEAQ (reference sequence). CDR3 length: 13 residues. DNA of the CDR3: TGTGCCAGCAGCTCATTTGTTATCTGGGGGGACACCTTC. Translated, it gives CASSSFVIWGDTF.